The source of this T cell receptor (beta chain) is a study of blood T cell repertoires in COVID-19. Data came from immunoSEQ multiplex PCR; TCRdb stores just in-frame clones and leaves some out. The sample lists around 120,000 clones, 90% occurring once. Germline values: CDR1 SNHLY, CDR2 FYNNEI. The length of the CDR3 is 16 residues. V shed 7 bases and J 2 bases; nucleotides not matched to a gene: 12. In its sample, this clone was seen once. The chain links TRBV2 to TRBJ2-3; 7 nucleotides line up with TRBD1. The sequenced material came from peripheral blood. This receptor was obtained from a man aged 50-59 years with active COVID-19. The CDR3 sequence is CASTPRDRVNTDTQYF. The CDR3 region has the DNA TGTGCCAGCACTCCTCGCGACAGGGTGAACACAGATACGCAGTATTTT.